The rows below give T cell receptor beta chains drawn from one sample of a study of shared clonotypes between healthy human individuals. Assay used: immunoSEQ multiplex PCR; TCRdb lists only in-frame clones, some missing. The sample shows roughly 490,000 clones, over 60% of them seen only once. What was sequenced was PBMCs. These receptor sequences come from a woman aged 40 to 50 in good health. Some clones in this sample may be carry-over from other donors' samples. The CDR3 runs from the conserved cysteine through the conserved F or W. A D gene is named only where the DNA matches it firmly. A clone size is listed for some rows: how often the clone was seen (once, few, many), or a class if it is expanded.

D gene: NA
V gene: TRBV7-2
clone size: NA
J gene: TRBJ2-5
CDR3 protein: CASSDQGETQYF
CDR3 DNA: TGTGCCAGCAGCGACCAGGGAGAGACCCAGTACTTC

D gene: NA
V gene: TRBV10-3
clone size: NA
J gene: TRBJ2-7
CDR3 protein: CAISGVYEQYF
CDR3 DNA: TGTGCCATCAGTGGGGTCTACGAGCAGTACTTC

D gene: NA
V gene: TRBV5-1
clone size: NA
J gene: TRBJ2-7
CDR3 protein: CASSLEQNYEQYF
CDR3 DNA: TGCGCCAGCAGCTTGGAACAGAACTACGAGCAGTACTTC

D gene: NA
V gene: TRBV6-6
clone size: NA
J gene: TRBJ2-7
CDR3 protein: CASSYPSNKYEQYF
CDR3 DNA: TGTGCCAGCAGTTACCCCAGCAATAAGTACGAGCAGTACTTC

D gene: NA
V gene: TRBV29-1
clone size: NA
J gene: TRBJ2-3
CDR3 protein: CSVDLFPDTQYF
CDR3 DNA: TGCAGCGTTGATCTGTTCCCAGATACGCAGTATTTT

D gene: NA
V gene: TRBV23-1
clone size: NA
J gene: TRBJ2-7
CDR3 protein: CASLPRGEQYF
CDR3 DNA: TGCGCCAGCTTGCCCCGGGGGGAGCAGTACTTC

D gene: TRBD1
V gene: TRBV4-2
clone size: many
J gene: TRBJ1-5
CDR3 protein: CASSHGIAGQEGQPQHF
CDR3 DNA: TGTGCCAGCAGCCATGGTATTGCGGGACAGGAGGGTCAGCCCCAGCATTTT

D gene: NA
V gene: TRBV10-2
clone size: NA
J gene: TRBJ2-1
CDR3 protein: CATAGAAYNEQFF
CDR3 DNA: TGCGCCACCGCCGGGGCAGCCTACAATGAGCAGTTCTTC

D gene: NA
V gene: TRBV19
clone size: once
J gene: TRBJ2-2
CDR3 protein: CASSITKNTGELFF
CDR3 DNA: TGTGCCAGTAGTATAACGAAGAACACCGGGGAGCTGTTTTTT

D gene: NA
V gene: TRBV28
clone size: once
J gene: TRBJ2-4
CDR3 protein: CASSFRAAKNIQYF
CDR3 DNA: TGTGCCAGCAGTTTCAGGGCGGCCAAAAACATTCAGTACTTC

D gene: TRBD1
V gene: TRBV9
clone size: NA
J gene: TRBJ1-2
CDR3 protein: CASSGRQGVRGYTF
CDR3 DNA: TGTGCCAGCAGCGGCAGACAGGGGGTAAGGGGCTACACCTTC

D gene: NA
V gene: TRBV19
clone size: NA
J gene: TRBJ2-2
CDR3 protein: CASRRGGHNTGELFF
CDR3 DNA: TGTGCCAGTAGGAGAGGGGGACACAACACCGGGGAGCTGTTTTTT

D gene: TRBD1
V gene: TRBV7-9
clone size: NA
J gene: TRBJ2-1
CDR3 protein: CASTPRGQGSHEQFF
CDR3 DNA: TGTGCCAGCACCCCCCGGGGACAGGGGAGCCATGAGCAGTTCTTC

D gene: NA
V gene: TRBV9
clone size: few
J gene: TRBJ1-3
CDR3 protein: CASSVDSSGNTIYF
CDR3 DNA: TGTGCCAGCAGCGTAGATAGCTCTGGAAACACCATATATTTT

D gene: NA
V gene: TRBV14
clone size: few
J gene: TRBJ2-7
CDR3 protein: CASSQGDRYEQYF
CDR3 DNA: TGTGCCAGCAGCCAAGGGGACCGTTACGAGCAGTACTTC

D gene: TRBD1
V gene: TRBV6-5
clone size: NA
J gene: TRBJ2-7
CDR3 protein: CASRHRQGIAYEQYF
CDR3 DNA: TGTGCCAGCAGACACAGACAGGGCATCGCCTACGAGCAGTACTTC

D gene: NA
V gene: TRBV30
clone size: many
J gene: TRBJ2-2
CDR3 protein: CAWSLGPNTGELFF
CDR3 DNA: TGTGCCTGGAGTCTCGGACCAAACACCGGGGAGCTGTTTTTT

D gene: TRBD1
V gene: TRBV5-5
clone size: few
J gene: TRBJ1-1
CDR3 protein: CASSFDRAEAFF
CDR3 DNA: TGTGCCAGCAGTTTCGACAGGGCCGAAGCTTTCTTT

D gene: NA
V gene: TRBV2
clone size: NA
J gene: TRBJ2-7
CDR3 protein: CASNPSGVPYEQYF
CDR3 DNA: TGTGCCAGCAACCCTAGTGGGGTCCCCTACGAGCAGTACTTC

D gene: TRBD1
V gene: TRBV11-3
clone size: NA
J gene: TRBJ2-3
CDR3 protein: CASSLGQGLTDTQYF
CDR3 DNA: TGTGCCAGCAGCTTAGGACAGGGCCTCACAGATACGCAGTATTTT

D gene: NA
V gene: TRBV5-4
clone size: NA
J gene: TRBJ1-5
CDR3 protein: CANSLEGSHQPQHF
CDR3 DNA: TGTGCCAACAGCTTGGAAGGGTCTCATCAGCCCCAGCATTTT

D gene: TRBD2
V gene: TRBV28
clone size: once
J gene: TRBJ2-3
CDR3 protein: CASSVSGRGTDTQYF
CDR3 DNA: TGTGCCAGCAGTGTGAGCGGGAGGGGAACAGATACGCAGTATTTT

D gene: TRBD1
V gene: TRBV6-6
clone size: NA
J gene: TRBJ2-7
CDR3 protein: CASSYGTGTNEQYF
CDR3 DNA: TGTGCCAGCAGTTATGGGACAGGGACCAACGAGCAGTACTTC

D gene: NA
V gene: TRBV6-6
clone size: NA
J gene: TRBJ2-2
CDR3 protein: CASGYSRGLGTGELFF
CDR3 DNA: TGTGCCAGCGGTTACTCGAGAGGGCTGGGGACCGGGGAGCTGTTTTTT

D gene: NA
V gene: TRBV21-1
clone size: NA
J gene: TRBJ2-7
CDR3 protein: CASSKALLRTGDNTYEQYF
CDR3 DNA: TGTGCCAGCAGCAAAGCGCTTCTTAGGACAGGGGATAACACCTACGAGCAGTACTTC

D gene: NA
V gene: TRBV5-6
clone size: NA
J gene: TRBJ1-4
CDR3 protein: CASSFYGQQGGKLHF
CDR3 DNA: TGTGCCAGCAGCTTTTATGGCCAACAGGGTGGGAAACTGCATTTT

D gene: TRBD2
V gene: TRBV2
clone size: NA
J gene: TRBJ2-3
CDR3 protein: CASLGLAGGTDTQYF
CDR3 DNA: TGTGCCAGCCTCGGACTAGCGGGAGGCACAGATACGCAGTATTTT

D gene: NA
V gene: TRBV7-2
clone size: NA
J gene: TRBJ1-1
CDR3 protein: CASWGGMNTEAFF
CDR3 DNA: TGTGCCAGCTGGGGCGGTATGAACACTGAAGCTTTCTTT

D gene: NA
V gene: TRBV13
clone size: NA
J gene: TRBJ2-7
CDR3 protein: CASSQQSGSLNEQYF
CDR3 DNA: TGTGCCAGCAGCCAACAGAGCGGGTCTCTGAACGAGCAGTACTTC

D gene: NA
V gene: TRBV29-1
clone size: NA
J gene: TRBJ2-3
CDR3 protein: CSVGTLFSTDTQYF
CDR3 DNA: TGCAGCGTTGGGACTCTCTTTAGCACAGATACGCAGTATTTT

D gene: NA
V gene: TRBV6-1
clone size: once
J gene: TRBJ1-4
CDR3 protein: CASSEASGDGEKLFF
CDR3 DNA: TGTGCCAGCAGTGAAGCGTCGGGGGATGGGGAAAAACTGTTTTTT